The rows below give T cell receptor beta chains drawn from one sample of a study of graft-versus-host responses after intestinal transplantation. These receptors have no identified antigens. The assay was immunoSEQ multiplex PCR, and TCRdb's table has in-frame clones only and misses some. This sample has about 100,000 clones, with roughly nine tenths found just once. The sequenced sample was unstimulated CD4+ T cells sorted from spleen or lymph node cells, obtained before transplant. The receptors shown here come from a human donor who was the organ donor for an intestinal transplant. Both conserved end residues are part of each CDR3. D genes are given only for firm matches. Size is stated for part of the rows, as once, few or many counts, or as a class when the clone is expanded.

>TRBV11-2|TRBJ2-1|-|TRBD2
CASSLYGGDNEQFF
TGTGCCAGCAGCTTATACGGGGGGGACAATGAGCAGTTCTTC
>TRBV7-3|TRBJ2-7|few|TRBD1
CASRRGPSSYEQYF
TGTGCCAGCAGAAGGGGGCCCTCCTCCTACGAGCAGTACTTC
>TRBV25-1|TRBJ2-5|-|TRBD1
CATEYDRGGTQYF
TGTGCCACCGAATACGACAGGGGAGGGACCCAGTACTTC
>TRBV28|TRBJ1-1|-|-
CASSFPRYTEAFF
TGTGCCAGCAGTTTTCCCCGATACACTGAAGCTTTCTTT
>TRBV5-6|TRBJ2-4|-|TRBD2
CASSLRTSGGLAKNIQYF
TGTGCCAGCAGCTTGCGGACTAGCGGGGGCCTAGCCAAAAACATTCAGTACTTC
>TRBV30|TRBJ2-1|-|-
CAWSAGNPPFNNEQFF
TGTGCCTGGAGTGCGGGGAACCCTCCCTTTAACAATGAGCAGTTCTTC
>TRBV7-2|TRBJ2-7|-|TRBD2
CASRLAGGPEQYF
TGTGCCAGCAGACTAGCGGGGGGGCCGGAGCAGTACTTC
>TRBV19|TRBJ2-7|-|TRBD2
CASSIRKAGYEQYF
TGTGCCAGTAGTATCCGTAAAGCGGGATACGAGCAGTACTTC
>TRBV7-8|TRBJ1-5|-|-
CASSPGFTTNNQPQHF
TGCGCCAGCAGCCCCGGCTTCACGACCAACAATCAGCCCCAGCATTTT
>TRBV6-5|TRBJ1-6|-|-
CASRRGSSYNSPLHF
TGTGCCAGCCGGCGCGGGAGCTCCTATAATTCACCCCTCCACTTT
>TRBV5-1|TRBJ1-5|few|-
CASSLGQNQPQHF
TGCGCCAGCAGCTTGGGACAAAATCAGCCCCAGCATTTT
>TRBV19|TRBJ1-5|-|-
CASSIAENQPQHF
TGTGCCAGTAGTATAGCAGAGAATCAGCCCCAGCATTTT
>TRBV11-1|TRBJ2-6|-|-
CASSLERTAYSGANVLTF
TGTGCCAGCAGCTTAGAAAGGACAGCTTACTCTGGGGCCAACGTCCTGACTTTC
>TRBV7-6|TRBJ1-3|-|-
CASSVQGFGNTIYF
TGTGCCAGCAGCGTACAGGGATTCGGAAACACCATATATTTT
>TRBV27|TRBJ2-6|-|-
CASSLYGPSGANVLTF
TGTGCCAGCAGTTTATACGGACCCTCTGGGGCCAACGTCCTGACTTTC
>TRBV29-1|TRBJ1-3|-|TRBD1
CSVVGRGTGNTIYF
TGCAGCGTTGTTGGCAGGGGGACAGGAAACACCATATATTTT
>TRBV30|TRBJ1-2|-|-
CAWSGRYGYTF
TGTGCCTGGTCCGGGCGGTATGGCTACACCTTC
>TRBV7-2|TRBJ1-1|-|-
CASSLRGGAEAFF
TGTGCCAGCAGCTTAAGGGGGGGAGCTGAAGCTTTCTTT
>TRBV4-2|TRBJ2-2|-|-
CASSQDRFDTGELFF
TGTGCCAGCAGCCAAGATCGGTTCGACACCGGGGAGCTGTTTTTT
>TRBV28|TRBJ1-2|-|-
CASNSPRGRGYTF
TGTGCCAGCAATTCCCCGAGGGGAAGGGGCTACACCTTC
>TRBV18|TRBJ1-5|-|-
CASSAGSNQPQHF
TGTGCCAGCTCGGCCGGATCTAATCAGCCCCAGCATTTT
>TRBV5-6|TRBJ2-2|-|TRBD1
CASSWGDRSLAGELFF
TGTGCCAGCAGCTGGGGGGACAGGAGCTTGGCCGGGGAGCTGTTTTTT
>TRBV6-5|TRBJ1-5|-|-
CASSPSSNGVAQHF
TGTGCCAGCAGTCCTAGCTCAAATGGGGTGGCCCAGCATTTT
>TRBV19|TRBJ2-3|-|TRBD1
CASRRTGGETDTQYF
TGTGCCAGTAGACGGACAGGGGGCGAGACAGATACGCAGTATTTT
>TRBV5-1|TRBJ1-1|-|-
CASSSTGVRTEAFF
TGCGCCAGCAGCTCTACGGGGGTTCGCACTGAAGCTTTCTTT
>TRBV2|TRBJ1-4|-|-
CASRGQPTNEKLFF
TGTGCCAGCAGGGGCCAGCCAACTAATGAAAAACTGTTTTTT
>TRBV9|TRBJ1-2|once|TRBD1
CASSSSGGVNYGYTF
TGTGCCAGCAGCTCTTCAGGGGGCGTCAACTATGGCTACACCTTC
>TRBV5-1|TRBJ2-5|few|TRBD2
CASSSQSGGKETQYF
TGCGCCAGCAGCTCTCAAAGCGGGGGCAAAGAGACCCAGTACTTC
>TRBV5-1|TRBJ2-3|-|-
CASSPEGLGTAVDTQYF
TGCGCCAGCAGCCCGGAGGGCCTAGGAACGGCAGTAGATACGCAGTATTTT
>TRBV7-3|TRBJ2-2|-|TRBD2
CASSPDILAGGMNTGELFF
TGTGCCAGCAGCCCAGACATACTAGCGGGGGGGATGAACACCGGGGAGCTGTTTTTT
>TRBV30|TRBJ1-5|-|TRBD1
CALQGAGSNQPQHF
TGTGCCCTACAGGGGGCTGGGAGCAATCAGCCCCAGCATTTT
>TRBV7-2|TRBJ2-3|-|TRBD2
CASSYRRTSGGAGDTQYF
TGTGCCAGCAGCTACCGCCGGACTAGCGGGGGGGCCGGAGATACGCAGTATTTT
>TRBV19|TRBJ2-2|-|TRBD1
CASSLQGMVGTGELFF
TGTGCCAGTAGTCTACAGGGGATGGTAGGCACCGGGGAGCTGTTTTTT
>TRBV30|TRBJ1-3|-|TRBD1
CAWSVGQGYIRSGNTIYF
TGTGCCTGGAGTGTGGGACAGGGTTATATACGCTCTGGAAACACCATATATTTT
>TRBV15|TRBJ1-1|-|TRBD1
CATSRDRGNTEAFF
TGTGCCACCAGCAGGGACAGGGGAAACACTGAAGCTTTCTTT
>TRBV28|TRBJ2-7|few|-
CASSLFPYEQYF
TGTGCCAGCAGTTTATTCCCCTACGAGCAGTACTTC
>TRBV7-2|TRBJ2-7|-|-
CASSLGTAYEQYF
TGTGCCAGCAGCTTAGGAACAGCCTACGAGCAGTACTTC
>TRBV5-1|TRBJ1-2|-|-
CASSGRAGGHGYTF
TGCGCCAGCAGCGGACGAGCGGGTGGGCATGGCTACACCTTC
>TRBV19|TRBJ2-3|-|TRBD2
CASGGTSGGTDTQYF
TGTGCCAGTGGCGGGACTAGCGGGGGAACGGATACGCAGTATTTT
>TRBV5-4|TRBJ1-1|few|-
CASSTDGRITEAFF
TGTGCCAGCAGCACCGACGGCAGAATCACTGAAGCTTTCTTT
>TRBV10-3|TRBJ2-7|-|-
CAISESQGIYEQYF
TGTGCCATCAGTGAGTCTCAGGGGATCTACGAGCAGTACTTC
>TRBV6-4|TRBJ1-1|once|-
CASSATAGGYTEAFF
TGTGCCAGCAGTGCCACCGCGGGGGGATACACTGAAGCTTTCTTT
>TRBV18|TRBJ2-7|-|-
CASSPGHSYEQYF
TGTGCCAGCTCACCGGGACACTCCTACGAGCAGTACTTC